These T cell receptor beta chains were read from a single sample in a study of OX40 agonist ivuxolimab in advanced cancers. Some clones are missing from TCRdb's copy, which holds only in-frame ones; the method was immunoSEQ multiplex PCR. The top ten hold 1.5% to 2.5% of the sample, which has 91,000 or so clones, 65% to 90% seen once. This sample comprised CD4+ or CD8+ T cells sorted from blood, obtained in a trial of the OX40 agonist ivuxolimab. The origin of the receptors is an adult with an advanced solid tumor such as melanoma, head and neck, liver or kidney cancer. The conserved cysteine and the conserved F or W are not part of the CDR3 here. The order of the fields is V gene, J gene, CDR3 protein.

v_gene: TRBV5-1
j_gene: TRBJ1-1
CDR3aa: ASSSTALNTEAF

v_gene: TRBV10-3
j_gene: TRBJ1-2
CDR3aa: AIGHGNSGGYT

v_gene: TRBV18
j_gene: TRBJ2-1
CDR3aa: ASSPPSAGENEQF

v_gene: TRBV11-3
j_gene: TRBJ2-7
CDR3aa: ASSPAVTSGNSYEQY

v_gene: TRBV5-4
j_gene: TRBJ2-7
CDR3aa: ASSQGQGDEQY

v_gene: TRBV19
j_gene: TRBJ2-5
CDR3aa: ASSIGSTGSKETQY

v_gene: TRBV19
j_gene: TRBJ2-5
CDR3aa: ASSYRQGIETQY

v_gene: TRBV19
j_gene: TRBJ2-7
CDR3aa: ASSPESSYEQY

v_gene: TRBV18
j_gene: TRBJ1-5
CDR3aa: ASSPLHGTNQPQH

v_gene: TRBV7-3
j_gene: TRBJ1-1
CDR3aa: ASSPRGDMNTEAF

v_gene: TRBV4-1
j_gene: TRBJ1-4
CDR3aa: ASSQPRKNEKLF

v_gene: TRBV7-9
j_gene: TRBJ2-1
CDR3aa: ASSSLGTSRLEQF

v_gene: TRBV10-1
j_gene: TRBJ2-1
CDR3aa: ASRTEQF

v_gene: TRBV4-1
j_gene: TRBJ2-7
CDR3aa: ASSQTGSPYEQY

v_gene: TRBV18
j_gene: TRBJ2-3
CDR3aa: ASSGNPGTDTQY

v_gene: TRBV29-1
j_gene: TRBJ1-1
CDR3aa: SVRQQGMGTEAF

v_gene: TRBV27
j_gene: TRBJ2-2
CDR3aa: ASSKQNMGSGELF

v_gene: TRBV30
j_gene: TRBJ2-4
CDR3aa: AWGGTSDIQY

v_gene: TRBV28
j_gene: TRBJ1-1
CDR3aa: ASTSLPGARGGTEAF

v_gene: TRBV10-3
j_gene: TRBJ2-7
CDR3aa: AISEVGYEQY

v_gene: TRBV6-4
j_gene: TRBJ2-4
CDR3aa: ASSTSGRAENIQY

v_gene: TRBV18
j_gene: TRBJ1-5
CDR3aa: ASSPGQYSNQPQH

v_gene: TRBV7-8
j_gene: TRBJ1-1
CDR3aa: ASNLDSGGTEAF

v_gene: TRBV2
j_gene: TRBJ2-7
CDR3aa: ASSRQGANYEQY

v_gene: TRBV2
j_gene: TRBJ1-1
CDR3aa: ASSGDGYTEAF

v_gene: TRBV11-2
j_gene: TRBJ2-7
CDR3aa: ASSRDRGLGEQC

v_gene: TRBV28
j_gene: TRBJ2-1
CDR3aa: ASRAGNNEQF

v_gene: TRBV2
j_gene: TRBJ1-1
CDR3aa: ASSTDRFNTEAF

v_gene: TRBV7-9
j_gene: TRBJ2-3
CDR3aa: ASSYQREADTQY

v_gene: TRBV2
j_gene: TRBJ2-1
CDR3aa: ASSLGLAGGYEQF

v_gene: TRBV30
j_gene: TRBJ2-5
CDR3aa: AWRTGETQY

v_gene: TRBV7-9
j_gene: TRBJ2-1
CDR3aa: ASSLRDTYDEQF

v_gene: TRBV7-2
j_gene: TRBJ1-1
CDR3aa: ASSLQTGENTEAF

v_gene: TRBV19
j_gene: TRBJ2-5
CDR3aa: ASSINGLGQETQY

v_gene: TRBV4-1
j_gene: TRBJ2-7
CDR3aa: ASSRRQTSGEYEQY

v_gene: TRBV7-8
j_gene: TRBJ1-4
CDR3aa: ASSPDRGRVEKLF